This TCR beta chain was documented in a study of identical twins (dated by TCRdb to 2016 to 2018). As for the study more broadly: To test whether fetal clonotypes persist, the study used deep sequencing on TCR alpha and beta repertoires from monozygotic twins, unrelated adults of various ages, and cord blood. Replicate twin experiments were performed at different times using different library preparation protocols to rule out contamination.

Only healthy Caucasian donors were included. Three pairs of female monozygotic twins, all aged roughly 18 to 30 years, made up the twin cohort. Miltenyi CD45RO+ enrichment and human naive T-cell isolation kits were used to isolate memory (CD45RO+) and naive T cells from PBMC. Of note for this clonotype: Its antigen is currently not known. Base qualities are not at hand, and no much larger clone is one base apart.

Results and caveats for the whole study, not just this receptor: The excess sharing between twins in beta out-of-frame sequences was weaker because fewer shared sequences reduced the signal-to-noise ratio. Out-of-frame TCR alpha sharing in monozygotic twins was systematically underestimated by recombination models, whereas sharing between unrelated individuals was in agreement with the recombination models. Zero-insertion analyses could be partly confounded by invariant T cells such as MAIT and iNKT, though diverse VJ usage argued against such confounding for most clonotypes. Abundant cord blood beta clonotypes carried fewer insertions; young adult naive repertoires showed a weaker similar trend, while memory repertoires showed none. Out-of-frame TCR alpha sequences shared between twins showed an excess of low generation-probability sequences compared with coincidental sharing between unrelated individuals. Because the same donors could not be followed over many years, conclusions were based on cross-sectional statistical analysis.

Libraries were made using 5' RACE. Instrument used: Illumina HiSeq 2000. Template switching added a universal primer binding site, and the final cDNA carried a unique molecular identifier that allowed TCR cDNA molecules to be counted accurately. Specific primers in the conserved constant-segment region were used to synthesize first-strand cDNA for TCR alpha and beta chains. To control for contamination, every cDNA library was double barcoded, receiving both a SMART-Mk sample barcode and Illumina barcodes. Two successive PCR steps introduced TruSeq adapter sequences along with Illumina sample barcodes. TCR alpha and beta cDNA libraries were sequenced on the Illumina HiSeq platform with custom primers. On the study's bioinformatics: MiGEC processed the raw reads to extract unique molecular identifiers, while MiXCR was used to determine the CDR3 positions. For each individual, recombination models were inferred using an EM algorithm with the repgenHMM and IGoR tools. Shared clonotypes were analyzed with the tcR package in R, and sharing was normalized by the product of cloneset sizes. Out-of-frame nonproductive sequences were analyzed to study raw recombination free of thymic and clonal selection effects. TCRdb reworked the public reads: Q25 trimming with fastp, MiXCR clone assembly, productive beta chains retained. Entries that share a CDR3 protein sequence are merged under the most common genes and DNA. Here the V and J calls rest on TCRdb's processing, not on the authors' analysis. For this sample the table gives 200,000 to 250,000 distinct CDR3 sequences, of which roughly 13% were detected only once. Of the sample, 4% to 5% falls within the top ten clones.

Looking up the germline V gene (reference sequence) yields CDR1 SEHNR and CDR2 FQNEAQ. There are 15 amino acids in the CDR3, from cysteine to phenylalanine inclusive. The only DNA kept is the CDR3, 45 bases in frame from the first base. V drops 4 bases and J drops 1 base, leaving 11 bases in between. The same data also contributed to another study, on yellow fever vaccine responses in identical twins. Per the second study: According to the authors, the vaccine-induced T cell response in identical twins seemed to be partly convergent and partly specific to each individual. In the study, vaccine-responding T cell clones were precisely tracked in identical twins.

The receptor comes from a woman aged 18-29 years in good health. The rearranged segments are TRBV7-9 and TRBJ2-4; there is no confident call for the D gene. Input material: memory (CD45RO+) T cells sorted from blood. The cell subset or site label here, explained by the study, means: CD45RO+ enriched T cells. The CDR3 region reads CASSSTEEAKNIQYF. The nucleotides are TGTGCCAGCAGCTCGACTGAGGAGGCCAAAAACATTCAGTACTTC.